This T cell receptor (beta chain) emerged from a study of shared clonotypes between healthy human individuals. Study results and limitations: In this cohort, only blood was sampled, and tissue repertoires likely differ. Limitation of the genetic and exposure-history diversity represented came from the few donors.

The V and J ends lost 2 bases and 2 bases respectively, with 12 bases between them. CDR3 length: 15 amino acids. CDR1 MDHEN and CDR2 SYDVKM come from the germline V gene. Data came from immunoSEQ multiplex PCR; TCRdb stores just in-frame clones and leaves some out. Found here are about 490,000 clones, around 73% of them singletons; the top ten hold 9.5% to 15%. Concerning this clone itself: What it recognizes is unknown.

This TCR was recovered from a woman aged 40 to 50 in good health. Some clones in this sample may be carry-over from other donors' samples. The chain links TRBV28 to TRBJ1-1; TRBD1 might be the D (5 bases). Sequencing was performed on PBMCs. CDR3 bases: TGTGCCAGCAGTTTAGGGGGGAACAGAAACACTGAAGCTTTCTTT. This codes for CASSLGGNRNTEAFF.